This TCR beta chain came from a study of shared clonotypes between healthy human individuals (dated by TCRdb to 2020 to 2021). At the level of the whole study: The cohort comprised two women and a few men aged 18 to 49 years. For each donor, CD4 naive and CD4 memory were each given three plates, CD8 naive was given two plates, and CD8 memory was given one plate. To estimate repertoire size and how much clonotypes are shared between individuals, the study performed deep sequencing of blood TCR repertoires from about 5 healthy adults. Different laboratories and diverse techniques were used to prepare libraries and sequence TCR repertoires, to increase sequencing depth and limit assay-specific biases. Per donor, leukapheresis produced somewhere between about 0.94 and 9.5 billion PBMCs.

Using the deep immunoSEQ assay, multiplex PCR amplified TCR CDR3 regions from genomic DNA. For each cell subset, the extracted genomic DNA was distributed evenly across all wells of several immunoSEQ 96-well plates, and each plate served as one replicate. Each replicate PCR for sorted subsets received around 200 ng genomic DNA, equal to roughly 30,000 T cell genomes. Purified libraries were measured with a Qubit 3.0 fluorometer, size-checked on a Bioanalyzer 2100, and measured again with the KAPA Library Quantification kit. Each immunoSEQ 96-well plate was sequenced on its own single-read 150-cycle Illumina NextSeq 550 flow cell. The source study handled its data this way. Because the immunoSEQ output included only junctional sequences and no quality scores, the filtering could not be the same as the filtering used for full-length reads. To assign V/J genes and CDR3, sequences were annotated using PyIR, a Python wrapper for IgBLAST v1.9, with IMGT germline references. Reads were filtered out if the reads had weak V/J assignments (E-value above 1e-6), no CDR3, stop codons, out-of-frame junctions, or ambiguous translated residues. V3J clonotypes were defined as sequences sharing an identical inferred V gene, J gene, and CDR3 amino acid sequence. The percentage overlap between two repertoires was calculated by dividing the number of shared unique clonotypes by the size of the smaller repertoire. Richness of each repertoire was evaluated using RTK rarefaction, the Chao1 estimator, and Recon v2.1 estimates of unobserved clonotypes. OLGA was used to compute generation probabilities for all TCRbeta clonotypes that the gDNA method yielded from a handful of donors. Imported from immuneACCESS, the table was reduced by TCRdb to in-frame sequences with V and J called. These copies leave out some clones; in studies compared against another copy, an unresolved V gene accounts for under half, and the cause of the remainder is not known. The V and J calls and clone size come from that table; D and trimming were worked out from the DNA. The sample table records nearly 2 million clones; approximately 95% of these occur just once. The top ten clonotypes cover more than 0.95% of the sample.

Broad study findings and their caveats: Compared with non-shared clonotypes, the clonotypes found in all four sorted-subset donors had higher generation probabilities. Pairwise subsampling led to the expectation that sequencing depth would affect the degree of clonotype sharing among donors. Naive subsets generally had larger estimated clonotype richness than memory subsets did. Even with the large sequencing depth, rarefaction of the sorted-subset datasets indicated that sequencing was incomplete. Across four donors, about 5% of naive CD4, around 3.5% of naive CD8, approximately 2.5% of memory CD4, and roughly 0.4% of memory CD8 clonotypes were shared. Because the study included only a small number of donors, the genetic and exposure-history diversity represented was limited. Sampling was restricted to blood, and TCR repertoires in tissues likely differ from the TCR repertoires found in blood.

As concerns this clone: The antigen it recognizes is unknown. No base qualities exist here, and no much larger clone lies one base off it. Other nucleotide sequences from this sample produce the same CDR3.

CDR3 length: 13 amino acids, cysteine to phenylalanine. The read is trimmed to its CDR3 DNA, 39 bases read in frame from base 1. V is reduced by 6 bases and J by 4 bases, leaving a spacing of 12 bases between them. From the germline V gene (reference sequence), CDR1 is LNHDA and CDR2 is SQIVND. CD8 naive samples consisted of CD45RO-negative cells that were positively selected for CCR7, yielding a CD45RA+CCR7+ population without TemRA cells. Healthy HIV-negative adults with no recently reported acute infections or vaccinations were included as donors. Every donor was a Caucasian adult residing in Nashville, Tennessee, USA. After blood collection by leukapheresis, PBMCs were isolated using Ficoll-Histopaque density gradient centrifugation and then cryopreserved in the vapor phase of liquid nitrogen. Analytical flow cytometry was used to check the purity and quantity of each magnetically sorted T cell population. Genomic DNA was isolated from every sorted fraction and measured by UV absorbance on a Nanodrop 2000c.

This TCR derives from a man aged 18 to 30 in good health. The specimen sequenced was naive CD8+ T cells sorted from blood. The cell subset or site label, read with the paper, signifies: CD45RA+CCR7+. This sequence uses TRBV19 and TRBJ1-2; the D gene is possibly TRBD1, with 5 bases matching. The nucleotide sequence reads as follows: TGTGCCAGTAGCCCGGCGCAGGGCTATGGCTACACCTTC. It encodes CASSPAQGYGYTF.